These T cell receptor beta chains were read from a single sample in a study of Ad26.COV2.S vaccination and SARS-CoV-2 variants. Libraries were prepared by immunoSEQ multiplex PCR; TCRdb keeps only in-frame clonotypes and omits some of them. The sample yields about 680,000 clones, 80% to 90% seen once. The starting material was peripheral blood, obtained in a trial of Ad26.COV2.S vaccine versus placebo. The receptors derive from a person aged 18-60 years who received the Ad26.COV2.S COVID-19 vaccine or a placebo. The CDR3 runs from the conserved cysteine through the conserved F or W. D genes are given only for firm matches. Clone size is not always given. Where it is, it says once, few, many or a class for expanded clones.

j_call | clone_size | cdr3_length | v_call | d_call | cdr3_aa | cdr3_nt
TRBJ1-3 | . | 15 | TRBV6-5 | . | CASSAGGTSGNTIYF | TGTGCCAGCAGCGCCGGGGGGACATCTGGAAACACCATATATTTT
TRBJ2-7 | . | 14 | TRBV2 | . | CASSVGGTDYEQYF | TGTGCCAGCAGTGTGGGAGGGACAGACTACGAGCAGTACTTC
TRBJ2-2 | . | 14 | TRBV10-3 | . | CAISAAGATGELFF | TGTGCCATCAGTGCAGCCGGGGCGACCGGGGAGCTGTTTTTT
TRBJ2-7 | few | 15 | TRBV6-1 | TRBD1 | CASSDPGTASYEQYF | TGTGCCAGCAGTGACCCCGGGACAGCTTCCTACGAGCAGTACTTC
TRBJ1-1 | . | 14 | TRBV6-5 | . | CASSYSRGGTEAFF | TGTGCCAGCAGTTACTCGAGGGGTGGCACTGAAGCTTTCTTT
TRBJ1-4 | . | 14 | TRBV5-1 | . | CASSLSQGSEKLFF | TGCGCCAGCAGCTTGTCACAGGGAAGTGAAAAACTGTTTTTT
TRBJ1-5 | once | 16 | TRBV5-8 | . | CASSLVGIPSNQPQHF | TGTGCCAGCAGCTTGGTTGGCATCCCCAGCAATCAGCCCCAGCATTTT
TRBJ2-2 | once | 14 | TRBV29-1 | TRBD1 | CSATTGGNTGELFF | TGCAGCGCTACGACAGGGGGAAACACCGGGGAGCTGTTTTTT
TRBJ2-7 | . | 14 | TRBV9 | . | CASSVFPGAGEQYF | TGTGCCAGCAGCGTCTTCCCGGGGGCGGGCGAGCAGTACTTC
TRBJ2-6 | . | 19 | TRBV6-2/TRBV6-3 | . | CASSYSKAGAQSGANVLTF | TGTGCCAGCAGTTACTCGAAGGCGGGGGCCCAGTCTGGGGCCAACGTCCTGACTTTC
TRBJ1-2 | . | 11 | TRBV20-1 | . | CSARASYGYTF | TGCAGTGCTAGAGCGAGCTATGGCTACACCTTC
TRBJ2-2 | . | 16 | TRBV27 | TRBD2 | CASSLLAGGPSGELFF | TGTGCCAGCAGTCTATTAGCGGGAGGGCCGTCTGGGGAGCTGTTTTTT
TRBJ2-7 | . | 12 | TRBV5-1 | . | CASSSSFYEQYF | TGCGCCAGCAGCTCCTCCTTCTACGAGCAGTACTTC
TRBJ2-1 | . | 15 | TRBV2 | . | CASSDDTPRINEQFF | TGTGCCAGCAGCGACGATACACCGAGAATCAATGAGCAGTTCTTC
TRBJ1-6 | . | 14 | TRBV6-5 | . | CATLERADNSPLHF | TGTGCCACCCTCGAGAGAGCGGATAATTCACCCCTCCACTTT
TRBJ2-2 | . | 15 | TRBV2 | . | CASKRTAVYTGELFF | TGTGCCAGCAAAAGGACAGCGGTCTATACCGGGGAGCTGTTTTTT
TRBJ2-7 | . | 15 | TRBV5-1 | . | CASSLGSQSSYEQYF | TGCGCCAGCAGCTTGGGCAGCCAAAGCTCCTACGAGCAGTACTTC
TRBJ2-1 | once | 13 | TRBV12-5 | . | CASGSEMYNEQFF | TGTGCTAGTGGTTCAGAGATGTACAATGAGCAGTTCTTC
TRBJ1-1 | . | 14 | TRBV6-5 | TRBD1 | CASSQTGPGTEAFF | TGTGCCAGCAGTCAGACAGGGCCGGGCACTGAAGCTTTCTTT
TRBJ2-1 | few | 15 | TRBV18 | TRBD1 | CASSPGTGSNNEQFF | TGTGCCAGCTCACCGGGGACAGGGTCTAACAATGAGCAGTTCTTC
TRBJ1-3 | . | 14 | TRBV6-6 | . | CASREGGSGNTIYF | TGTGCCAGCAGGGAGGGGGGCTCTGGAAACACCATATATTTT
TRBJ1-4 | . | 17 | TRBV6-4 | . | CASSDAEEAATNEKLFF | TGTGCCAGCAGTGACGCCGAAGAGGCAGCAACTAATGAAAAACTGTTTTTT
TRBJ2-5 | . | 12 | TRBV14 | . | CASSGLGETQYF | TGTGCCAGCAGCGGGCTCGGGGAGACCCAGTACTTC
TRBJ2-7 | . | 18 | TRBV20-1 | TRBD2 | CSASTPPSLAGKGYEQYF | TGCAGTGCTAGTACCCCCCCTTCCCTAGCGGGAAAGGGGTACGAGCAGTACTTC
TRBJ1-5 | . | 15 | TRBV4-2 | TRBD1 | CASSRRTGDNQPQHF | TGTGCCAGCAGCCGAAGGACAGGGGACAATCAGCCCCAGCATTTT
TRBJ1-2 | . | 14 | TRBV7-2 | . | CASSLAGDFYGYTF | TGTGCCAGCAGCCTAGCCGGGGACTTTTATGGCTACACCTTC
TRBJ1-1 | . | 16 | TRBV5-1 | . | CASSPAGTAVNTEAFF | TGCGCCAGCAGCCCCGCGGGAACGGCTGTGAACACTGAAGCTTTCTTT
TRBJ2-5 | . | 13 | TRBV6-5 | . | CASRDNSQETQYF | TGTGCCAGTAGGGACAACTCCCAAGAGACCCAGTACTTC
TRBJ2-3 | . | 11 | TRBV20-1 | . | CSASSLDTQYF | TGCAGTGCTAGTTCGTTGGATACGCAGTATTTT
TRBJ2-1 | . | 14 | TRBV15 | TRBD2 | CATSRDWGGDEQFF | TGTGCCACCAGCAGAGATTGGGGGGGAGATGAGCAGTTCTTC
TRBJ2-7 | . | 16 | TRBV5-3 | TRBD1 | CARSLGGTGLPYEQYF | TGTGCCAGAAGCTTGGGCGGGACAGGGCTCCCCTACGAGCAGTACTTC
TRBJ2-5 | . | 15 | TRBV15 | . | CATSRDGGFQETQYF | TGTGCCACCAGCAGAGATGGGGGTTTCCAAGAGACCCAGTACTTC
TRBJ2-2 | . | 14 | TRBV6-2/TRBV6-3 | . | CASSYGQSTGELFF | TGTGCCAGCAGTTACGGACAGAGCACCGGGGAGCTGTTTTTT
TRBJ1-1 | . | 12 | TRBV29-1 | TRBD1 | CSVDRDGTEAFF | TGCAGCGTAGACAGGGATGGCACTGAAGCTTTCTTT
TRBJ2-5 | . | 15 | TRBV6-1 | . | CASSEPYDRQETQYF | TGTGCCAGCAGTGAACCATATGACAGACAAGAGACCCAGTACTTC
TRBJ1-1 | once | 15 | TRBV7-3 | TRBD1 | CASSPDRGRNTEAFF | TGTGCCAGCAGCCCCGACAGGGGCCGGAACACTGAAGCTTTCTTT
TRBJ2-1 | . | 14 | TRBV7-3 | . | CASSLGNRANEQFF | TGTGCCAGCAGCTTAGGGAACAGGGCGAATGAGCAGTTCTTC
TRBJ1-1 | . | 16 | TRBV10-3 | TRBD1 | CAISESRGQGNTEAFF | TGTGCCATCAGTGAGTCGAGAGGACAGGGGAACACTGAAGCTTTCTTT
TRBJ1-4 | . | 15 | TRBV11-2 | . | CASRARDFANEKLFF | TGTGCCAGCAGGGCTCGGGACTTCGCTAATGAAAAACTGTTTTTT
TRBJ2-5 | . | 14 | TRBV9 | . | CASSDSGDQETQYF | TGTGCCAGCAGCGACTCAGGGGACCAAGAGACCCAGTACTTC
TRBJ1-4 | . | 15 | TRBV28 | TRBD1 | CASSLRQGRYEKLFF | TGTGCCAGCAGTCTCCGACAGGGGAGATATGAAAAACTGTTTTTT
TRBJ1-1 | . | 11 | TRBV7-9 | . | CASSLWAEAFF | TGTGCCAGCAGCTTATGGGCTGAAGCTTTCTTT